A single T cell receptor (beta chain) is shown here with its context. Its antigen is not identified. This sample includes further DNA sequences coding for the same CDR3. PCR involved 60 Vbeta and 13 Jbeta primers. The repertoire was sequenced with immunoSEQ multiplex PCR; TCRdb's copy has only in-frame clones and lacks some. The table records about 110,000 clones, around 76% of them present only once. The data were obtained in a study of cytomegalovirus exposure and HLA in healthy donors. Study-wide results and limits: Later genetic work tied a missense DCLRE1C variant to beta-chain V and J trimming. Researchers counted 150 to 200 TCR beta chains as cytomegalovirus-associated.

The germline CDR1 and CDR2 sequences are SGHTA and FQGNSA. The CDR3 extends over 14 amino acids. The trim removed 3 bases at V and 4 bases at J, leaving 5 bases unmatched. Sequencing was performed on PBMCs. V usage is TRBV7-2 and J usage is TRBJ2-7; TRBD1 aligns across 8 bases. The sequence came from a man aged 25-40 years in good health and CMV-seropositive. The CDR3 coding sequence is TGTGCCAGCAGCTTCGGACAGGGCTCATACGAGCAGTACTTC. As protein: CASSFGQGSYEQYF.